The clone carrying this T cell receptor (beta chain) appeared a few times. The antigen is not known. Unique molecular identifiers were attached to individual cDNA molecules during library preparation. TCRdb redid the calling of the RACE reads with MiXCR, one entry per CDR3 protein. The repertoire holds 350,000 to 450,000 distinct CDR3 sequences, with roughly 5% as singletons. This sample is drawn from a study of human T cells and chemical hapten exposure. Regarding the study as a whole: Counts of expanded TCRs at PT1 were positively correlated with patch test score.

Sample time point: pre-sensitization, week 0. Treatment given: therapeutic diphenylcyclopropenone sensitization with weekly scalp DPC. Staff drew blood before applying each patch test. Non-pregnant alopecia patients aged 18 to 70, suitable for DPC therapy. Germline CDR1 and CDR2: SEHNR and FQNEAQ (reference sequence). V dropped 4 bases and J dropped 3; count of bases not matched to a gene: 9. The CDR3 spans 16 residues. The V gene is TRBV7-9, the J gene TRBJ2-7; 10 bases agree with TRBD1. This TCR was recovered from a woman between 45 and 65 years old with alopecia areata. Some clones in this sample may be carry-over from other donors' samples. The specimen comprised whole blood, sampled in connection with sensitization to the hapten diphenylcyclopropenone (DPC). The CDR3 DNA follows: TGTGCCAGCAGCTCCCACCGGGACAGGGGATTCTACGAGCAGTACTTC. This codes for CASSSHRDRGFYEQYF. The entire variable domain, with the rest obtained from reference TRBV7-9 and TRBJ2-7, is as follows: DTGVSQNPRHKITKRGQNVTFRCDPISEHNRLYWYRQTLGQGPEFLTYFQNEAQLEKSRLLSDRFSAERPKGSFSTLEIQRTEQGDSAMYLCASSSHRDRGFYEQYFGPGTRLTVT.